The 29 T cell receptor beta chains below were found in one sample sequenced in a study of T cell changes during pregnancy in multiple sclerosis. The method was immunoSEQ multiplex PCR; TCRdb's version includes in-frame clones alone and lacks a portion of them. The sample holds some 74,000 clones, roughly 92% seen once. The input for sequencing was peripheral blood, taken before pregnancy. These receptors all come from a female donor with multiple sclerosis, enrolled in a pregnancy study.

The rearrangement links TRBV11-2 to TRBJ2-5; 9 nucleotides line up with TRBD2. The CDR3 loop spans 14 amino acids. Germline V CDR1 and CDR2: SGHAT, FQNNGV. With 5 bases clipped from V and 5 bases from J, the junction kept 6 bases outside the gene matches. The CDR3 region has the DNA TGTGCCAGCAGCACCGGACTAGCGAGCGAGACCCAGTACTTC. It yields the protein CASSTGLASETQYF.

In its sample, this clone was seen once. The chain links TRBV11-3 to TRBJ2-5; 8 bases fit TRBD1. This CDR3 spans 16 amino acids. Germline V lookup: CDR1 SGHNT, CDR2 YENEEA. Trimming at V came to 4 bases and at J to 2 bases, leaving 9 bases not matched to a gene. The CDR3: CASSSTGGKGQETQYF. Here the CDR3 DNA reads TGTGCCAGCAGCTCAACAGGGGGTAAAGGTCAAGAGACCCAGTACTTC.

This clone occurred once. V and J are TRBV5-1 and TRBJ1-2, with D perhaps TRBD1 (5 bases). This CDR3 has 16 amino acids. The V end lost 4 bases, the J end lost 4 bases, and 20 bases lay between the germline ends. CDR1 is SGHRS and CDR2 is YFSETQ in the germline V gene. As DNA, the CDR3 is TGCGCCAGCAGCATATACGGACATGCCTTGGGCTATGGCTACACCTTC. This codes for CASSIYGHALGYGYTF.

V and J are TRBV30 and TRBJ1-1; TRBD1 is a possible D gene (6 bases). Deletions cut 2 bases from V and 0 bases from J, with 10 bases between. The CDR3 extends over 14 amino acids. CDR1 is GTSNPN, CDR2 SVGIG, per germline (reference sequence). The CDR3 region is CAWSLDSMNTEAFF. Written as DNA, the CDR3 is TGTGCCTGGAGTTTGGACAGCATGAACACTGAAGCTTTCTTT.

The CDR3 nucleotides read TGTGCCAGCAGCCCTCCGCTAGCGGGAGATGGCGAGCAGTACTTC. It specifies CASSPPLAGDGEQYF. This chain joins TRBV11-3 and TRBJ2-7; the match to TRBD2 covers 10 bases. The CDR3 extends over 15 amino acids. V was pared by 5 bases and J by 6 bases, with 10 bases of the junction left unmatched. Germline lookup yields CDR1 SGHNT and CDR2 YENEEA. Combining the CDR3 with reference TRBV11-3 and TRBJ2-7 gives the whole variable domain EAGVVQSPRYKIIEKKQPVAFWCNPISGHNTLYWYLQNLGQGPELLIRYENEEAVDDSQLPKDRFSAERLKGVDSTLKIQPAELGDSAVYLCASSPPLAGDGEQYFGPGTRLTVT.

The chain joins TRBV29-1 to TRBJ2-7, with TRBD2 matching over 9 bases. The CDR3 is 13 amino acids. Germline V gene data show CDR1 as SQVTM and CDR2 as ANQGSEA. The trim removed 7 bases at V and 5 bases at J, leaving 9 bases unmatched. CDR3 residues: CSGAGTSSHEQYF. The CDR3 nucleotides are TGCAGCGGTGCCGGGACTAGCTCGCACGAGCAGTACTTC.

The V call is TRBV6-5, the J call TRBJ2-6; D is undetermined. The CDR3 runs 14 residues. The germline CDR1 and CDR2 sequences are MNHEY and SVGAGI. V gave up 5 bases and J gave up 4 bases, with 9 bases separating them. CDR3 in DNA: TGTGCCAGCAGTCAACTACCGGGGGCCAACGTCCTGACTTTC. Translation gives CASSQLPGANVLTF.

The V gene is TRBV15, the J gene TRBJ1-1, with a tentative D call TRBD1 (5 bases). The V end lost 3 bases, the J end lost 0 bases, and 8 bases lay between the germline ends. Germline values: CDR1 LNHNV, CDR2 YYDKDF (reference sequence). This CDR3 has 14 amino acids. DNA for the CDR3: TGTGCCACCAGCAGGACAGTGATGAACACTGAAGCTTTCTTT. Its translation is CATSRTVMNTEAFF.

The rearrangement joins TRBV7-2 to TRBJ1-1; TRBD1 agrees at 8 bases. V trimming: 5 bases; J trimming: 4 bases; junction bases outside the gene matches: 3. CDR3 length: 13 amino acids. The germline CDR1 and CDR2 sequences are SGHTA and FQGNSA. The CDR3 spells CASSDGQGTEAFF. The CDR3 DNA follows: TGTGCCAGCAGCGACGGACAGGGCACTGAAGCTTTCTTT.

The chain recombines TRBV5-1 with TRBJ1-5, with D maybe TRBD1 (6 bases). Trimming took 0 bases from V and 2 from J, leaving 6 bases between them. CDR3 size: 14 residues. CDR1 SGHRS and CDR2 YFSETQ come from the germline V gene. The CDR3 spells CASSLEGGNQPQHF. Here the CDR3 DNA reads TGCGCCAGCAGCTTGGAGGGGGGCAATCAGCCCCAGCATTTT.

J is TRBJ2-5 and V is TRBV11-2; 8 bases map to TRBD2. The junction had 7 bases not matched to a gene; V was cut back by 2 bases and J by 5 bases. Germline V lookup: CDR1 SGHAT, CDR2 FQNNGV. CDR3 length: 15 amino acids. This CDR3 is CASSLQAGVTETQYF. CDR3 bases: TGTGCCAGCAGCTTACAAGCGGGAGTGACTGAGACCCAGTACTTC.

The rearrangement joins TRBV7-3 to TRBJ2-3, with 8 bases aligning to TRBD2. V lost 5 bases, J lost 6 bases, and 7 bases stayed unmatched. This CDR3 has 14 amino acids. CDR1 is SGHTA, CDR2 FQGTGA, per germline. This CDR3 is CASSRSGGGDTQYF. As DNA, the CDR3 is TGTGCCAGCAGCCGCAGCGGGGGCGGGGATACGCAGTATTTT.

The chain links TRBV14 to TRBJ2-1; TRBD2 agrees at 9 bases. CDR3 length: 17 amino acids. In germline, CDR1 is SGHDN, CDR2 FVKESK. V trimming: 2 bases; J trimming: 6 bases; junction bases outside the gene matches: 11. DNA for the CDR3: TGTGCCAGCAGCCAACCTTCACTAGCGGGTTTCAGCAATGAGCAGTTCTTC. Encoded protein: CASSQPSLAGFSNEQFF. The variable domain in full, with the rest retrieved from reference TRBV14 and TRBJ2-1, is EAGVTQFPSHSVIEKGQTVTLRCDPISGHDNLYWYRRVMGKEIKFLLHFVKESKQDESGMPNNRFLAERTGGTYSTLKVQPAELEDSGVYFCASSQPSLAGFSNEQFFGPGTRLTVL.

The CDR3 region has the DNA TGTGCCAGCAGCTTAGCCGGTCGGGTGCCCACAGATACGCAGTATTTT. As protein: CASSLAGRVPTDTQYF. The chain carries TRBV7-3 and TRBJ2-3; D remains ambiguous. CDR3 length: 16 amino acids. The V end was cut by 2 bases, the J end by 2 bases, with 14 bases between. CDR1 is SGHTA, CDR2 FQGTGA, per germline. Based on the CDR3 plus reference TRBV7-3 and TRBJ2-3, the full variable domain is GAGVSQTPSNKVTEKGKYVELRCDPISGHTALYWYRQSLGQGPEFLIYFQGTGAADDSGLPNDRFFAVRPEGSVSTLKIQRTERGDSAVYLCASSLAGRVPTDTQYFGPGTRLTVL.

The CDR3 loop reads CASSQLGGPSTDTQYF. The CDR3 nucleotides read TGTGCCAGCAGCCAACTGGGGGGGCCTTCCACAGATACGCAGTATTTT. This rearrangement joins TRBV13 to TRBJ2-3; D possibly corresponds to TRBD2 (7 bases). Trimming stripped 5 bases from V and 2 bases from J, with 17 bases between. CDR1 and CDR2 from the germline V gene are PRHDT and FYEKMQ (reference sequence). There are 16 residues in the CDR3.

This clone was detected only once. The chain employs TRBV7-2 and TRBJ2-5; 8 nucleotides line up with TRBD1. The germline gives CDR1 SGHTA, CDR2 FQGNSA. J was trimmed by 5 bases and V by 5 bases; bases with no gene match: 1. This CDR3 is built from 12 residues. This CDR3 is CASSRTGETQYF. The CDR3 region has the DNA TGTGCCAGCAGCCGGACAGGGGAGACCCAGTACTTC.

The chain links TRBV5-1 to TRBJ2-1; D is unresolved. Deletions cut 1 base from V and 4 bases from J, with 12 bases between. CDR3 size: 15 residues. Germline loops: CDR1 SGHRS, CDR2 YFSETQ. The CDR3 DNA follows: TGCGCCAGCAGCTTGAGGCGGAAGGTATACAATGAGCAGTTCTTC. This codes for CASSLRRKVYNEQFF.

The chain couples TRBV19 to TRBJ2-3, with a tentative D call TRBD2 (6 bases). Deletions cut 3 bases from V and 5 bases from J, with 6 bases between. Germline V gene lookup returns CDR1 LNHDA and CDR2 SQIVND (reference sequence). The length of the CDR3 is 12 residues. CDR3 protein: CASSMEGDTQYF. In DNA form, the CDR3 reads TGTGCCAGTAGTATGGAGGGAGATACGCAGTATTTT.

This rearrangement joins TRBV19 to TRBJ2-1; TRBD1 might be the D (5 bases). CDR1 is LNHDA and CDR2 is SQIVND in the germline V gene (reference sequence). CDR3 length: 15 residues. Trimming took 1 base from V and 4 from J, leaving 11 bases between them. CDR3 protein: CASSIVGDGYNEQFF. Written as DNA, the CDR3 is TGTGCCAGTAGTATAGTAGGGGATGGGTACAATGAGCAGTTCTTC.

V gene TRBV5-4 combines with J gene TRBJ1-2, with 7 bases lining up with TRBD1. The CDR3 consists of 15 residues. V shed 0 bases and J 5 bases; nucleotides not matched to a gene: 7. Germline V gene data show CDR1 as SGHNT and CDR2 as YYREEE (reference sequence). For the CDR3, the DNA is TGTGCCAGCAGCTTGGGCGGCAGGGGGGCTTATGGCTACACCTTC. Translating gives CASSLGGRGAYGYTF.

V and J are TRBV19 and TRBJ1-5; the D gene is possibly TRBD1 (6 bases). This CDR3 has 17 amino acids. Per germline, CDR1 LNHDA and CDR2 SQIVND (reference sequence). V lost 2 bases and J lost 0, with 14 bases in between. The CDR3 reads CASSIFGAGDSNQPQHF. CDR3 nucleotide sequence: TGTGCCAGTAGTATATTTGGTGCAGGGGATAGCAATCAGCCCCAGCATTTT.

The chain combines TRBV4-2 with TRBJ2-3; D is possibly TRBD2 (5 bases). CDR3 length equals 13 residues. The V gene lost 4 bases and the J gene lost 6 bases, with 11 bases spanning the gap. Germline loops: CDR1 LGHNA, CDR2 YNFKEQ. The CDR3 DNA is TGTGCCAGCAGCCCCGAGCGGTGGGATACGCAGTATTTT. Translation gives CASSPERWDTQYF.

The chain is built from TRBV25-1 and TRBJ1-2; 9 nucleotides line up with TRBD1. CDR1 is MGHDK, CDR2 SYGVNS, per germline. Trimming at V came to 8 bases and at J to 4 bases, leaving 2 bases not matched to a gene. The CDR3 length is 12 residues. CDR3 DNA sequence: TGTGCCAGCCGGGGACAGGGCTATGGCTACACCTTC. Translated: CASRGQGYGYTF.

In its sample, this clone was seen once. J is TRBJ1-2 and V is TRBV2; 9 bases align to TRBD1. The CDR3 has 14 amino acids. Germline CDR1 and CDR2: SNHLY and FYNNEI. V shed 4 bases, J shed 7 bases, and the junction held 7 bases outside the gene matches. The DNA of the CDR3 is TGTGCCAGCAGTGCGAAGAGGGGACAGGGTGGCTACACCTTC. The encoded protein is CASSAKRGQGGYTF. Full variable domain (outside the CDR3, taken from reference TRBV2 and TRBJ1-2): EPEVTQTPSHQVTQMGQEVILRCVPISNHLYFYWYRQILGQKVEFLVSFYNNEISEKSEIFDDQFSVERPDGSNFTLKIRSTKLEDSAMYFCASSAKRGQGGYTFGSGTRLTVV.

V is TRBV9 and J is TRBJ2-3; D call uncertain. V lost 3 bases, J lost 1 base, and 15 bases lay in between. CDR3 length: 16 amino acids. Germline V gives CDR1 SGDLS, CDR2 YYNGEE. The CDR3 region is CASSALRVLGTDTQYF. CDR3 in DNA: TGTGCCAGCAGCGCGCTCCGGGTCCTAGGCACAGATACGCAGTATTTT.

Notes on this clone: Other DNA variants within this sample encode the same CDR3. This chain connects TRBV29-1 to TRBJ2-2; perhaps TRBD2 as D (5 bases). Germline CDR1 and CDR2: SQVTM and ANQGSEA. The CDR3 is made up of 14 amino acids. Between the trimmed V and J ends, which lost 3 bases and 1 base, there was a span of 9 bases. The CDR3 loop is CSVDSEMNTGELFF. Written as DNA, the CDR3 is TGCAGCGTTGATAGCGAGATGAACACCGGGGAGCTGTTTTTT.

This sequence joins TRBV28 and TRBJ1-3, with D possibly matching TRBD1 (6 bases). This CDR3 has 15 amino acids. Germline V gives CDR1 MDHEN, CDR2 SYDVKM. Trimming stripped 6 bases from V and 0 bases from J, with 12 bases between. CDR3 in DNA: TGTGCCAGCAGATTTCGGACAGCCTCTGGAAACACCATATATTTT. This gives the protein CASRFRTASGNTIYF.

The gene calls are TRBV6-5 and TRBJ1-1; perhaps TRBD1 as D (6 bases). Germline V gene data show CDR1 as MNHEY and CDR2 as SVGAGI. The CDR3 contains 14 residues. Trimming removed 2 bases from V and 4 bases from J, with 11 bases in between. CDR3 sequence: CASSYGGAGTEAFF. Written as DNA, the CDR3 is TGTGCCAGCAGTTACGGGGGGGCGGGCACTGAAGCTTTCTTT.

The chain joins TRBV1 to TRBJ1-1; TRBD1 is the table's D call and was not checked against the DNA. TRBV1 is a listed pseudogene. This CDR3 is built from 15 residues. CDR3 sequence (DNA): TGCACCAGCAGCCACCCCGGACAGGGTGGCACTGAAGCTTTCTTT. Protein sequence: CTSSHPGQGGTEAFF.